Listed here is a single TCR beta chain. Its antigen is currently unknown. A much larger clone differs by one base, so this may be a read error. This record comes from a study of blood T cells in healthy people across ages. General study results and limits: No conclusive comparison of naive versus antigen-experienced cells was possible with unsorted PBMCs. Strong correlation linked observed beta diversity and percent naive T cells. Greater diversity and more naive CD4+ cells were seen in long-lived donors than in aged donors.

The use of a sample-barcoded 5' primer and a J-beta primer mix characterized a second PCR of about 6 to 12 cycles. One entry per CDR3 protein results from TCRdb running MiXCR on the 5' RACE reads. The sample holds around 650,000 distinct CDR3 sequences, roughly 32% seen once. Ranging in age from about 6 to 95, the donors were healthy Caucasian individuals from Russia. CDR1 is MGHRA, CDR2 YSYEKL, per germline. The CDR3 has 14 residues. This receptor was taken from a woman of 80 years or more in good health. The chain carries TRBV4-1 and TRBJ2-3, with D possibly TRBD1 on 5 matching bases. Sequencing was done on a sample of blood. CDR3 residues: CASSQETGTDTRYF. The CDR3 nucleotides are TGCGCCAGCAGCCAAGAAACAGGAACCGATACGCGGTATTTT.